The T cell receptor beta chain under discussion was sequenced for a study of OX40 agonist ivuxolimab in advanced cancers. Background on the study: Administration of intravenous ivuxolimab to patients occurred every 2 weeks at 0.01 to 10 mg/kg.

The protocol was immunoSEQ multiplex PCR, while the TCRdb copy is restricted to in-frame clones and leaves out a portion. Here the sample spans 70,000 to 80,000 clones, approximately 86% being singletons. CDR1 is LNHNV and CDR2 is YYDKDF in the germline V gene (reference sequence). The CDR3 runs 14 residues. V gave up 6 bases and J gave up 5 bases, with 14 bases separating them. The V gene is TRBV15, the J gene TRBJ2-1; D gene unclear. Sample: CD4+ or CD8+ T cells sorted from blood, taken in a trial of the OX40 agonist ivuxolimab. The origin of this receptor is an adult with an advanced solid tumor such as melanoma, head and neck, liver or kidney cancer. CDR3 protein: CATREKNEDNEQFF. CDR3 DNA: TGTGCCACCAGAGAAAAAAACGAGGACAATGAGCAGTTCTTC.